The table lists the clone carrying this TCR beta chain with a few counts. The data are from a study of blood T cell repertoires in COVID-19. The CDR3 loop spans 13 amino acids. V lost 3 bases, J lost 4 bases, and 7 bases lay in between. The germline V gene has CDR1 SNHLY and CDR2 FYNNEI. Assay used: immunoSEQ multiplex PCR; TCRdb lists only in-frame clones, some missing. The sample holds some 260,000 clones, approximately 86% seen once. Sequenced sample: peripheral blood. The V call is TRBV2, the J call TRBJ2-1; no reliable D call. The TCR comes from a woman in her twenties or thirties with acute or convalescent COVID-19. Here the CDR3 DNA reads TGTGCCAGCAGTGAGTCAACTTACAATGAGCAGTTCTTC. Translation gives CASSESTYNEQFF. The full variable domain, rest sourced from reference TRBV2 and TRBJ2-1, is EPEVTQTPSHQVTQMGQEVILRCVPISNHLYFYWYRQILGQKVEFLVSFYNNEISEKSEIFDDQFSVERPDGSNFTLKIRSTKLEDSAMYFCASSESTYNEQFFGPGTRLTVL.